This T cell receptor beta chain was captured by sequencing in a study of T cells after yellow fever vaccination. Study results and caveats: Subsequent to the booster, the majority of primary-vaccination clones reappeared (roughly 95% CD4, about 90% CD8).

J lost 5 bases, V lost 3 bases, and 18 bases had no gene match. Germline V lookup: CDR1 SGHRS, CDR2 YFSETQ. The CDR3 sequence is 19 residues long. A few counts support this clonotype. Its antigen is as yet unknown. TCRdb ran MiXCR on the 5' RACE reads and lists one entry per CDR3 protein. The sample lists hundreds of thousands of distinct CDR3 sequences, approximately 8% seen once, with 3% to 3.5% in the top ten. V gene TRBV5-1 combines with J gene TRBJ2-5; TRBD2 agrees at 11 bases. This receptor was identified in a man between 18 and 29 years old who received the YFV17D yellow fever vaccine. Sequencing was performed on CD4+ T cells sorted from PBMCs, taken 5 days after the yellow fever booster vaccination. CDR3 bases: TGCGCCAGCAGCTGGATGGTGACTAGCGGGGTTTCGAAAGGGGAGACCCAGTACTTC. Protein: CASSWMVTSGVSKGETQYF.